The clone carrying this T cell receptor (beta chain) was seen a few times. Its matching antigen is unknown. This record belongs to a study of T cell repertoires in cytomegalovirus infection. Study background: As its CMV epitopes, the study selected recently identified HLA-C-restricted and well-studied HLA-B-restricted targets. Overall study findings and caveats: There were carriers of CMV plus the relevant HLA, and cumulative public TCR beta family frequency identified them.

MiXCR was run by TCRdb on the reads, yielding one entry per CDR3 protein. The sample lists roughly 920,000 distinct CDR3 sequences, around 32% occurring once. V dropped 0 bases and J dropped 6 bases, with 16 bases sitting between them. Germline assignment: CDR1 MNHEY and CDR2 SMNVEV (reference sequence). The CDR3 contains 16 residues. This TCR derives from a human donor in good health (CMV status not recorded). Some clones in this sample may be carry-over from other donors' samples. V is TRBV27 and J is TRBJ2-3; D not certain. The sequences come from cultured CD8+ T cells from PBMCs, collected from culture after CMV antigen stimulation. The CDR3, as DNA: TGTGCCAGCAGTTTATCATCCGGATTCAACCTGGATACGCAGTATTTT. It encodes CASSLSSGFNLDTQYF.